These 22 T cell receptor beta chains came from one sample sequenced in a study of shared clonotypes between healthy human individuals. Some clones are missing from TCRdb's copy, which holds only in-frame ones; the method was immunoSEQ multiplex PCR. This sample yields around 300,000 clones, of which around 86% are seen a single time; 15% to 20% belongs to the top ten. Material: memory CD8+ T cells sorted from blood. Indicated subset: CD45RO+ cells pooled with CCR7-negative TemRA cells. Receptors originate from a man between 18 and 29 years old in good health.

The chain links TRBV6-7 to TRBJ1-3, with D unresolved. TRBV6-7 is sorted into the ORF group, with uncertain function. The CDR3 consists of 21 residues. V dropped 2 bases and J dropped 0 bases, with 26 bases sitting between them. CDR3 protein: CASSYGIGYSTCPISGNTIYF. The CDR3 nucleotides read TGTGCCAGCAGTTACGGGATCGGATATTCTACTTGCCCCATCTCTGGAAACACCATATATTTT.

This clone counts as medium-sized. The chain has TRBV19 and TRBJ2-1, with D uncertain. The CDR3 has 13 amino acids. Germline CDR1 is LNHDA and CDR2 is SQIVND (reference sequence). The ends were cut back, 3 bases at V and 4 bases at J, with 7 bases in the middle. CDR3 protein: CASSIDRYNEQFF. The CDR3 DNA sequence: TGTGCCAGTAGTATTGACCGATACAATGAGCAGTTCTTC.

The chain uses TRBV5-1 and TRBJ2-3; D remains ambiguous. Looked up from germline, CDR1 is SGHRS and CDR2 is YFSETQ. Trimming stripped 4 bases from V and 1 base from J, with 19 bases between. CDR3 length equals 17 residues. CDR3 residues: CASSLAVWAIGTDTQYF. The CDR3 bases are TGCGCCAGCAGCCTGGCCGTATGGGCCATAGGCACAGATACGCAGTATTTT.

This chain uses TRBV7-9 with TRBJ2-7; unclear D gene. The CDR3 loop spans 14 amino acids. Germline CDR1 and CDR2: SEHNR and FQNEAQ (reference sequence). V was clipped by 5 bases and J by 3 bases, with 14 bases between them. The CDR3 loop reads CASSPGPIVYEQYF. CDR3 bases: TGTGCCAGCAGCCCCGGACCGATAGTCTACGAGCAGTACTTC.

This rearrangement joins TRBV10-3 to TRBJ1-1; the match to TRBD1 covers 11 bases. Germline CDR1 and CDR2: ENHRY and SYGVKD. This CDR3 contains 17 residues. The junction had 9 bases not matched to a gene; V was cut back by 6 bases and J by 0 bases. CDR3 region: CAISAGQGDWMNTEAFF. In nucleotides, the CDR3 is TGTGCCATCAGCGCGGGACAGGGGGACTGGATGAACACTGAAGCTTTCTTT.

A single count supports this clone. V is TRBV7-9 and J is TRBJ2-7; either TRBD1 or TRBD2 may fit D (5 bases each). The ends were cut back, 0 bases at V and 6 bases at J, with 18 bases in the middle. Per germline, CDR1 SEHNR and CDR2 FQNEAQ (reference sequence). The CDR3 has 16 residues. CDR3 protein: CASSLALTGGLSEQYF. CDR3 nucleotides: TGTGCCAGCAGCTTAGCGCTCACAGGAGGTTTGTCCGAGCAGTACTTC.

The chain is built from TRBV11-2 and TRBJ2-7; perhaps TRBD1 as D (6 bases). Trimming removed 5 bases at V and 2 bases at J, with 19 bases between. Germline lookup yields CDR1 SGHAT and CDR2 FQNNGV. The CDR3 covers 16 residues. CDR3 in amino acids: CASSPTRRGPPYEQYF. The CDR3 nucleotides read TGTGCCAGCAGCCCGACGCGCAGGGGACCTCCCTACGAGCAGTACTTC.

CDR3 DNA sequence: TGTGCCAGCAGCTCCTTTATGGAATCCTACAATGAGCAGTTCTTC. This translates into CASSSFMESYNEQFF. The rearrangement joins TRBV7-2 to TRBJ2-1; D remains ambiguous. Trimming took 4 bases from V and 1 from J, leaving 11 bases between them. Germline CDR1 SGHTA, CDR2 FQGNSA. CDR3 length equals 15 residues.

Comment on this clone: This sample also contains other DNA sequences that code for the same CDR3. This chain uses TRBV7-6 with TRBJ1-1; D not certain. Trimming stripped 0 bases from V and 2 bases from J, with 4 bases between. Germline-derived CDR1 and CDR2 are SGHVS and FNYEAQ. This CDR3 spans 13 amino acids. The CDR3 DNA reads TGTGCCAGCAGCTTAGCGGGCAACACTGAAGCTTTCTTT. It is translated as CASSLAGNTEAFF.

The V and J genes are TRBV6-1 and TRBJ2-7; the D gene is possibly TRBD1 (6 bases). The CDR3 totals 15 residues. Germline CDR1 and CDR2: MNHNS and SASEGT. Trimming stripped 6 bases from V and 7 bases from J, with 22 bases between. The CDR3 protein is CASSIGTWGRYEQYF. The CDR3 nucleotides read TGTGCCAGCAGCATCGGAACGTGGGGGCGTTATGAGCAGTACTTC.

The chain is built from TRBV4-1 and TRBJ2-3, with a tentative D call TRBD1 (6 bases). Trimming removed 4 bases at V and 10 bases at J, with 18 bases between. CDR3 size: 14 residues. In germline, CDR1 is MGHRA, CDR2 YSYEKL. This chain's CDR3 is CASSPGTLPLSQYF. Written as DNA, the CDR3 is TGCGCCAGCAGCCCCGGGACACTCCCCTTATCGCAGTATTTT.

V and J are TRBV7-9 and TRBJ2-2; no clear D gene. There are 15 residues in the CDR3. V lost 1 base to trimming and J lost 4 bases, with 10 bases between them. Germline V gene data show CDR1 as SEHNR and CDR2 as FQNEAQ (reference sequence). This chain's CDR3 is CASSLVGSPTGELFF. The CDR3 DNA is TGTGCCAGCAGCTTAGTTGGTAGCCCCACCGGGGAGCTGTTTTTT. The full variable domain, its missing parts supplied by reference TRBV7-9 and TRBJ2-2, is DTGVSQNPRHKITKRGQNVTFRCDPISEHNRLYWYRQTLGQGPEFLTYFQNEAQLEKSRLLSDRFSAERPKGSFSTLEIQRTEQGDSAMYLCASSLVGSPTGELFFGEGSRLTVL.

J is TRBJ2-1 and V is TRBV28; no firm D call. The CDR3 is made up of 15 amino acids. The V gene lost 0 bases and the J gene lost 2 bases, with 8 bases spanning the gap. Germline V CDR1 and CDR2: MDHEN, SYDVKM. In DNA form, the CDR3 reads TGTGCCAGCAGTTTATGGGCAGAGCCCTACAATGAGCAGTTCTTC. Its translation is CASSLWAEPYNEQFF.

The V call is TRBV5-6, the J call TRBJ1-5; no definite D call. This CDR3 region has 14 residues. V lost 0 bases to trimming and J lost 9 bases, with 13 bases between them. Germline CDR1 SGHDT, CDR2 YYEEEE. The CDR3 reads CASSLGEVAGPQHF. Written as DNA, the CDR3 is TGTGCCAGCAGCTTGGGGGAGGTGGCGGGGCCCCAGCATTTT.

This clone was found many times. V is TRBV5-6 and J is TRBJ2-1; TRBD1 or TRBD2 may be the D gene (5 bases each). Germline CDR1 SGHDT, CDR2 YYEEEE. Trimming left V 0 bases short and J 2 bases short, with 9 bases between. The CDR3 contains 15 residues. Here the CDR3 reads CASSLARDPYNEQFF. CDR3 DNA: TGTGCCAGCAGCTTGGCCAGGGACCCCTACAATGAGCAGTTCTTC.

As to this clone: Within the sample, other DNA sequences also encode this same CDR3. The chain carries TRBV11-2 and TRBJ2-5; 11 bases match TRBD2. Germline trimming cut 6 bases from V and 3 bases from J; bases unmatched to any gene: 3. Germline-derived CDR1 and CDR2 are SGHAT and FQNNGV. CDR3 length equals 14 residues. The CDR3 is CASSFSGGEETQYF. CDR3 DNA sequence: TGTGCCAGCAGTTTTAGCGGGGGGGAAGAGACCCAGTACTTC.

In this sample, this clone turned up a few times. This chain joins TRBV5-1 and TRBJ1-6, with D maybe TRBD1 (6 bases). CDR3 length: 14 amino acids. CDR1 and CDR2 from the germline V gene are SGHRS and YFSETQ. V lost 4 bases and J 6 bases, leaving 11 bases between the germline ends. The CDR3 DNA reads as TGCGCCAGCAGCCGCGGACAGATTAATTCACCCCTCCACTTT. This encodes CASSRGQINSPLHF.

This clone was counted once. DNA of the CDR3: TGCAGCGTTGTCTGGGGACAAGAGCAGTTCTTC. Translated: CSVVWGQEQFF. The rearrangement links TRBV29-1 to TRBJ2-1; weak D call: TRBD1 (6 bases). The CDR3 is 11 residues long. Deletions cut 4 bases from V and 10 bases from J, with 11 bases between. Germline values: CDR1 SQVTM, CDR2 ANQGSEA.

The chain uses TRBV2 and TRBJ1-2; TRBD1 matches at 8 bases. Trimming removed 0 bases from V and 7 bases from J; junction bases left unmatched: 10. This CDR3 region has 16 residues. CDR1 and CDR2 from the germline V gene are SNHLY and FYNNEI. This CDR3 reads CASSEALQGAFGGYTF. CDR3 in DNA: TGTGCCAGCAGTGAAGCGCTTCAGGGGGCGTTTGGTGGCTACACCTTC.

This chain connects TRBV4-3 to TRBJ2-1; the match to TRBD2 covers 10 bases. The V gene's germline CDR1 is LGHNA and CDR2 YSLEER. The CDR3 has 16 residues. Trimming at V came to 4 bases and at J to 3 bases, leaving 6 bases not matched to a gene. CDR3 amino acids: CASSLGTSAFYNEQFF. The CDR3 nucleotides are TGCGCCAGCAGCCTTGGGACTAGCGCATTCTACAATGAGCAGTTCTTC.

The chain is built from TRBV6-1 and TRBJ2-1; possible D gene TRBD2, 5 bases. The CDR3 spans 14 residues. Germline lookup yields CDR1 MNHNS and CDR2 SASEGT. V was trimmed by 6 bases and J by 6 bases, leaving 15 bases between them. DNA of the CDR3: TGTGCCAGCAGCCCTACTAGGGTATCCAATGAGCAGTTCTTC. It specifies CASSPTRVSNEQFF.

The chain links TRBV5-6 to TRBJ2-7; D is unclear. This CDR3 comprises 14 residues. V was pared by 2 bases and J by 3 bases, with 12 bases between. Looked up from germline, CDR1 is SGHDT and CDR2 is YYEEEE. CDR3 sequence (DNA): TGTGCCAGCAGCTTCCCCGGGTCCTTCTACGAGCAGTACTTC. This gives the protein CASSFPGSFYEQYF. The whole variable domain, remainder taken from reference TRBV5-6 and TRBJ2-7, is DAGVTQSPTHLIKTRGQQVTLRCSPKSGHDTVSWYQQALGQGPQFIFQYYEEEERQRGNFPDRFSGHQFPNYSSELNVNALLLGDSALYLCASSFPGSFYEQYFGPGTRLTVT.